A single sample gave rise to the 11 T cell receptor beta chains below, sequenced in a study of blood T cells in healthy people across ages. Using a J-beta primer mix together with a sample-barcoded 5' primer, a second PCR was run for roughly 7 to 12 cycles. TCRdb re-analysed the 5' RACE reads in MiXCR, keeping a single row per CDR3 protein. The table records about 720,000 distinct CDR3 sequences, around a quarter of them present only once. The same sample was also used in a study of T cells of mothers and their children.

Sequenced sample: blood. Receptor source: a boy between 10 and 17 years old in good health.

The rearrangement uses TRBV20-1 and TRBJ2-1; 7 nucleotides align to TRBD1. This CDR3 contains 12 residues. Germline V CDR1 and CDR2: DFQATT, SNEGSKA (reference sequence). Unmatched junction bases numbered 7, after V lost 6 bases and J lost 8 bases. The CDR3 DNA reads as TGCAGTGCCGGCCAAGGGGGCTATGAGCAGTTCTTC. The encoded protein is CSAGQGGYEQFF.

The gene calls are TRBV9 and TRBJ2-5; D unclear. The germline V gene encodes CDR1 SGDLS and CDR2 YYNGEE. The CDR3 loop spans 15 amino acids. V lost 0 bases and J 5 bases, leaving 14 bases between the germline ends. The CDR3 reads CASSVGVSVVETQYF. CDR3 coding DNA: TGTGCCAGCAGCGTAGGAGTATCGGTGGTGGAGACCCAGTACTTC.

This chain connects TRBV15 to TRBJ1-2; D is ambiguous. The length of the CDR3 is 12 residues. Germline CDR1 reads LNHNV; CDR2 reads YYDKDF (reference sequence). Trimming took off 5 bases at V and 4 bases at J, with 8 bases between the two ends. The CDR3 DNA follows: TGTGCCACCAGCTCCCGGGGCTATGGCTACACCTTC. This gives the protein CATSSRGYGYTF.

This clonotype was observed a handful of times. The rearrangement uses TRBV19 and TRBJ1-1; 7 nucleotides match TRBD1. The germline CDR1 and CDR2 sequences are LNHDA and SQIVND (reference sequence). Trimming at V came to 5 bases and at J to 5 bases, leaving 11 bases not matched to a gene. This CDR3 has 15 residues. CDR3 DNA sequence: TGTGCCAGTAGTGCACCAGGGGGAGTAAGAACTGAAGCTTTCTTT. It is translated as CASSAPGGVRTEAFF.

The chain uses TRBV28 and TRBJ2-7; D is perhaps TRBD1 (6 bases). Trimming shortened V by 3 bases and J by 12 bases, and 18 bases separated the two germline ends. CDR1 and CDR2 (germline): MDHEN, SYDVKM. CDR3 length: 13 residues. The CDR3: CASSFRGVRAGYF. The CDR3 DNA is TGTGCCAGCAGTTTCAGGGGCGTCAGGGCAGGGTACTTC.

This clonotype has just a few counts. The germline gene is not matched at one end of the junction; a read error may be the cause. The CDR3 reads CGVRDRVSYEQYF. The CDR3 bases are TGCGGCGTTAGGGACAGGGTCTCCTACGAGCAGTACTTC. The chain couples TRBV29-1 to TRBJ2-7, with 9 bases fitting TRBD1. Germline CDR1 reads SQVTM; CDR2 reads ANQGSEA. CDR3 length: 13 residues.

The sample holds a few counts of this clonotype. Relative to the germline gene, one junction end is altered; a read error may explain this. This chain joins TRBV5-1 and TRBJ1-1; possible D gene TRBD1, 5 bases. The CDR3 runs to 15 residues. CDR1 and CDR2 (germline): SGHRS, YFSETQ. The CDR3 nucleotides are TGCGCCAGCAGCTTGGCCGGGGGGATGAACACCGAAGCTTTCTTT. Protein product: CASSLAGGMNTEAFF.

The chain joins TRBV12-3 or TRBV12-4 to TRBJ1-2, with a weak D call TRBD1 (6 bases). The CDR3 sequence is 14 residues long. V was cut by 7 bases and J by 4 bases, with 16 bases left in between. The CDR3 protein is CASTLQGDGYGYTF. The CDR3 region has the DNA TGTGCCAGCACCCTACAGGGTGACGGCTATGGCTACACCTTC.

This clonotype appeared a few times. The chain links TRBV28 to TRBJ1-4; 9 positions agree with TRBD1. CDR1 is MDHEN and CDR2 is SYDVKM in the germline V gene. V lost 6 bases and J lost 3; bases outside the gene matches: 11. The CDR3 has 17 amino acids. The CDR3 sequence: CASSPAYRGPSNEKLFF. As DNA, the CDR3 is TGTGCCAGCAGCCCAGCCTACAGGGGGCCCTCTAATGAAAAACTGTTTTTT.

This clonotype appeared a few times. CDR3 sequence (DNA): TGCGCCAGCAGCCTGTTGACAGAGAACACTGAAGCTTTCTTT. It specifies CASSLLTENTEAFF. This sequence joins TRBV5-1 and TRBJ1-1; TRBD1 might be the D (5 bases). The V and J ends lost 4 bases and 1 base respectively, with 11 bases between them. The CDR3 is 14 amino acids. The germline gives CDR1 SGHRS, CDR2 YFSETQ.

The CDR3 sequence: CSARDYSGLLYEQYF. The CDR3 nucleotides read TGCAGTGCTAGAGATTATAGCGGCTTACTCTACGAGCAGTACTTC. The chain carries TRBV20-1 and TRBJ2-5, with a tentative D call TRBD2 (6 bases). The DNA matches TRBJ2-7 better at its end, which makes the J call doubtful. The germline V gene has CDR1 DFQATT and CDR2 SNEGSKA (reference sequence). CDR3 length: 15 amino acids.